A single sample is the source of the 18 T cell receptor beta chains below, sequenced in a study of T cell responses to AZD1222 COVID-19 vaccine. Sequencing used immunoSEQ multiplex PCR; TCRdb keeps in-frame clones, though not all of them. This repertoire shows approximately 130,000 clones, 65% to 90% found once; its top ten account for roughly 8.7%. This material consisted of peripheral blood, taken 28 days after the second dose of the MenACWY control vaccine. The source of these receptors is an adult who received the MenACWY meningococcal vaccine as a control.

V and J are TRBV7-8 and TRBJ1-1, with 10 bases fitting TRBD1. This CDR3 has 14 residues. With V trimmed by 5 bases and J by 5 bases, 5 bases remained unmatched. In germline, CDR1 is SGHVS, CDR2 FQNEAQ. The CDR3 DNA reads TGTGCCAGCAGCCGAGGGACAGGGGCTACTGAAGCTTTCTTT. The encoded protein is CASSRGTGATEAFF. Full variable domain (outside the CDR3, taken from reference TRBV7-8 and TRBJ1-1): GAGVSQSPRYKVAKRGQDVALRCDPISGHVSLFWYQQALGQGPEFLTYFQNEAQLDKSGLPSDRFFAERPEGSVSTLKIQRTQQEDSAVYLCASSRGTGATEAFFGQGTRLTVV.

This chain connects TRBV29-1 to TRBJ2-2, with D possibly TRBD1 on 6 matching bases. V was pared by 7 bases and J by 11 bases, with 14 bases between. The CDR3 loop spans 11 amino acids. The germline V gene has CDR1 SQVTM and CDR2 ANQGSEA. CDR3 in DNA: TGCAGCGCCGGTTGGGGACAAGAGCTGTTTTTT. This gives the protein CSAGWGQELFF.

The rearrangement joins TRBV5-1 to TRBJ2-7; D may be TRBD1 (6 bases). The CDR3 consists of 14 residues. V was trimmed by 4 bases and J by 0 bases, leaving 11 bases between them. CDR1 is SGHRS, CDR2 YFSETQ, per germline. The CDR3: CASSPDRISYEQYF. The CDR3 DNA is TGCGCCAGCAGCCCCGACAGGATCTCCTACGAGCAGTACTTC.

The genes are TRBV19 and TRBJ2-7; 10 bases fit TRBD1. The germline gives CDR1 LNHDA, CDR2 SQIVND (reference sequence). Trimming took 6 bases from V and 1 from J; bases not matched to a gene: 6. The CDR3 has 15 amino acids. CDR3 nucleotides: TGTGCCAGTAGAAGAAGGACAGGGGGTTCCTACGAGCAGTACTTC. Protein product: CASRRRTGGSYEQYF.

The sample holds one count of this clone. The germline gene is not matched at one end of the junction; a read error may be the cause. The genes are TRBV12-5 and TRBJ2-5, with D possibly being TRBD1 (6 bases). The length of the CDR3 is 19 residues. The V gene's germline CDR1 is LGHNT and CDR2 FRNRAP. CDR3 bases: TGTGCTTGTGGTTTGGTACCCGACGGTATTTCGCAGGGGAAAGAGACCCAGTACTTC. Translated, it gives CACGLVPDGISQGKETQYF.

This sequence joins TRBV28 and TRBJ2-2; D may be TRBD1 (6 bases). Deletions cut 7 bases from V and 4 bases from J, with 10 bases between. CDR3 length equals 13 residues. CDR1 is MDHEN, CDR2 SYDVKM, per germline. The CDR3 is CASNRVRTGELFF. The CDR3 region has the DNA TGTGCCAGCAACAGGGTACGCACCGGGGAGCTGTTTTTT.

The table lists this clone with a count of one. The chain joins TRBV7-9 to TRBJ2-7, with D possibly being TRBD2 (5 bases). Germline V lookup: CDR1 SEHNR, CDR2 FQNEAQ (reference sequence). The CDR3 sequence is 14 residues long. With 5 bases removed from V and 12 bases from J, the gap between germline ends came to 23 bases. DNA for the CDR3: TGTGCCAGCAGCCCCGCCGGACCCTTTAACGAGGGGTACTTC. Translating it yields CASSPAGPFNEGYF.

The chain recombines TRBV4-2 with TRBJ2-3, with D perhaps being TRBD1 or TRBD2 (5 bases each). Trimming cost V 1 base and J 9 bases, with 11 bases left between them. This CDR3 region has 13 residues. CDR1 and CDR2 (germline): LGHNA, YNFKEQ. The CDR3 sequence is CASSQGVRETQYF. Written as DNA, the CDR3 is TGTGCCAGCAGCCAAGGTGTCAGGGAGACGCAGTATTTT.

This rearrangement joins TRBV5-5 to TRBJ1-2; the D is unclear. The CDR3 is 15 amino acids. Germline CDR1 SGHKS, CDR2 YYEKEE (reference sequence). The V end lost 4 bases, the J end lost 2 bases, and 15 bases lay between the germline ends. In DNA form, the CDR3 reads TGTGCCAGCAGCCTCGATCCTAGGTACAACTATGGCTACACCTTC. Its protein is CASSLDPRYNYGYTF.

The V gene is TRBV6-5, the J gene TRBJ2-2; 9 bases align to TRBD1. CDR3 length: 15 residues. The germline gives CDR1 MNHEY, CDR2 SVGAGI. Trimming took 7 bases from V and 3 from J; bases not matched to a gene: 6. This CDR3 reads CASTTGGSYTGELFF. DNA for the CDR3: TGTGCCAGCACTACAGGGGGCTCGTACACCGGGGAGCTGTTTTTT.

This clone was seen only once. The V and J genes are TRBV28 and TRBJ1-5, with TRBD1 matching 9 bases. Germline V gene lookup returns CDR1 MDHEN and CDR2 SYDVKM. V was clipped by 6 bases and J by 7 bases; unmatched bases: 7. The CDR3 totals 14 residues. The CDR3 spells CASSLGQGRQPQHF. In nucleotides, the CDR3 is TGTGCCAGCAGCTTGGGACAGGGAAGACAGCCCCAGCATTTT.

The chain joins TRBV5-4 to TRBJ2-6, with 7 bases identical to TRBD2. J was trimmed by 0 bases and V by 4 bases; bases with no gene match: 10. CDR1 and CDR2 from the germline V gene are SGHNT and YYREEE (reference sequence). The CDR3 length is 18 residues. The CDR3 sequence is CASSPKGGLSSGANVLTF. The DNA for the CDR3 is TGTGCCAGCAGCCCAAAGGGAGGGCTGTCCTCTGGGGCCAACGTCCTGACTTTC.

The V call is TRBV6-6, the J call TRBJ1-1; the match to TRBD1 covers 7 bases. Germline CDR1 reads MNHNY; CDR2 reads SVGAGI (reference sequence). V gave up 5 bases and J gave up 5 bases; unmatched junction bases: 8. This CDR3 has 14 amino acids. CDR3 nucleotides: TGTGCCAGCAGTCGCACAGGGGATCGGACTGAAGCTTTCTTT. As protein: CASSRTGDRTEAFF.

This clone was counted once. The chain employs TRBV2 and TRBJ2-2; no reliable D call. The germline V and J ends were trimmed by 4 bases and 5 bases, with 11 bases remaining between them. This CDR3 is built from 14 residues. In germline, CDR1 is SNHLY, CDR2 FYNNEI. CDR3: CASSVAERTGELFF. In DNA form, the CDR3 reads TGTGCCAGCAGTGTGGCGGAGCGAACCGGGGAGCTGTTTTTT.

The sample holds one count of this clone. The gene calls are TRBV19 and TRBJ2-7; 8 bases are shared with TRBD1. In germline, CDR1 is LNHDA, CDR2 SQIVND (reference sequence). This CDR3 has 14 residues. The V and J ends lost 3 bases and 5 bases, in that order; junction bases with no gene match: 6. The DNA for the CDR3 is TGTGCCAGTAGTATTGGACAGGGCTTGAACGAGCAGTACTTC. It is translated as CASSIGQGLNEQYF.

The chain joins TRBV18 to TRBJ1-1; D may be TRBD1 (5 bases). The CDR3 covers 15 residues. V was cut by 3 bases and J by 5 bases, with 16 bases left in between. Per germline, CDR1 KGHSH and CDR2 LQKENI. CDR3 sequence (DNA): TGTGCCAGCTCACCCCGAGATGCAGGGATGACTGAAGCTTTCTTT. Translation gives CASSPRDAGMTEAFF.

This rearrangement joins TRBV18 to TRBJ2-3; D is ambiguous. The CDR3 totals 15 residues. The V gene's germline CDR1 is KGHSH and CDR2 LQKENI. Trimming pared 1 base from V and 0 bases from J, leaving 8 bases between. CDR3 in amino acids: CASSPLAESTDTQYF. The CDR3 DNA reads TGTGCCAGCTCACCACTGGCGGAAAGCACAGATACGCAGTATTTT.

This rearrangement joins TRBV6-4 to TRBJ1-1; 7 nucleotides agree with TRBD1. Germline CDR1 is MRHNA and CDR2 is SNTAGT. Losses at the gene ends were 0 bases for V and 5 bases for J; bases not matched to a gene: 15. The CDR3 covers 18 residues. CDR3 bases: TGTGCCAGCAGTGACTCGGGGCCCGACAGGGAGGGGGATACTGAAGCTTTCTTT. This codes for CASSDSGPDREGDTEAFF.